This TCR beta chain was identified in a study of blood T cells in healthy people across ages. General study results and limits: Diversity was higher, and naive CD4+ cells more numerous, in long-lived donors than in aged donors.

A second PCR of about 7 to 11 cycles used a sample-barcoded 5' primer and a J-beta primer mix. TCRdb reprocessed the 5' RACE reads with MiXCR, giving one entry per CDR3 protein. This sample yields about 1.7 million distinct CDR3 sequences, of which 28% are seen a single time; around 7.7% belongs to the top ten. On this clonotype itself: What it binds is unknown.

Germline loops: CDR1 LGHNT, CDR2 FRNRAP. The CDR3 runs to 16 residues. The trim removed 6 bases at V and 5 bases at J, leaving 14 bases unmatched. J is TRBJ1-1 and V is TRBV12-5; TRBD1 aligns across 8 bases. The sample comprised blood. The clonotype comes from a woman in her 30s in good health. In DNA, the CDR3 is TGTGCTAGTGGCCGTGACAGGGGTCCCATGGGGACTGAAGCTTTCTTT. It encodes CASGRDRGPMGTEAFF.